The clone carrying this TCR beta chain was seen a few times. Germline V gene sequence: CDR1 MNHEY, CDR2 SVGEGT. V was clipped by 5 bases and J by 2 bases; unmatched bases: 6. There are 15 residues in the CDR3. Treatment meaning: some 19 received Ad26.COV2.S at low or high dose, single or two shots; roughly 5 received placebo; per-sample allocation not given. Collection of samples fell on day 63 after the first vaccine or placebo injection. This table comes from immunoSEQ multiplex PCR, and its TCRdb copy is limited to in-frame clones, with some not included. The sample has some 480,000 clones; roughly 85% are singletons. The data belong to a study of Ad26.COV2.S vaccination and SARS-CoV-2 variants.

This TCR came from a person between 18 and 60 years old who received the Ad26.COV2.S COVID-19 vaccine or a placebo. The sample was peripheral blood, taken in a trial of Ad26.COV2.S vaccine versus placebo. This chain connects TRBV6-2 or TRBV6-3 to TRBJ2-7; TRBD2 matches at 10 bases. CDR3 in DNA: TGTGCCAGCAGTGACCCGAGCGGGAGGGCCTACGAGCAGTACTTC. Amino acids: CASSDPSGRAYEQYF.